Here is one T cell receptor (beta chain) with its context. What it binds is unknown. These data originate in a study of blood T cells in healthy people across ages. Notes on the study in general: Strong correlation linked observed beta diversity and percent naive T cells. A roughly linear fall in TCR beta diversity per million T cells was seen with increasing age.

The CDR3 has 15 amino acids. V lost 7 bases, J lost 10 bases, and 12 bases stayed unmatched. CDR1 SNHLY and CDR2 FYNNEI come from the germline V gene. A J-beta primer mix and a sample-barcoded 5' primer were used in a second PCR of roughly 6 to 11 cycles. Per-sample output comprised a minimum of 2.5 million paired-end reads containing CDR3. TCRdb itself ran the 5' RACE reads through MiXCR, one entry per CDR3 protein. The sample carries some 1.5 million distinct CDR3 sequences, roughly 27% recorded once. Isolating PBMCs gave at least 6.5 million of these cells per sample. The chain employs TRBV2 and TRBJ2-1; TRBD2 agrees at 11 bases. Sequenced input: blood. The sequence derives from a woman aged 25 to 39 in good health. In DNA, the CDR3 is TGTGCCAGCAAAACGTCGACTAGCGGGAACCCCGAGCAGTTCTTC. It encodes CASKTSTSGNPEQFF. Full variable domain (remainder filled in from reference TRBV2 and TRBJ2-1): EPEVTQTPSHQVTQMGQEVILRCVPISNHLYFYWYRQILGQKVEFLVSFYNNEISEKSEIFDDQFSVERPDGSNFTLKIRSTKLEDSAMYFCASKTSTSGNPEQFFGPGTRLTVL.